Below are 6 T cell receptor beta chains sequenced from a single sample in a study of shared clonotypes between healthy human individuals. Generated by immunoSEQ multiplex PCR, the TCRdb table keeps only in-frame clones and is missing some. The sample holds roughly 1,500,000 clones; about 98% are singletons and the top ten take about 0.42%. The sequenced material came from naive CD4+ T cells sorted from blood. This sample's subset: CD45RA+ positively selected. These receptors all come from a man aged 25-45 years in good health.

The chain carries TRBV13 and TRBJ2-3, with D maybe TRBD2 (6 bases). This CDR3 region has 16 residues. V was pared by 6 bases and J by 3 bases, with 19 bases between. Looked up from germline, CDR1 is PRHDT and CDR2 is FYEKMQ (reference sequence). CDR3 nucleotide sequence: TGTGCCAGCAGGGTTGGAGGGGCGATATGGACAGATACGCAGTATTTT. Amino acids: CASRVGGAIWTDTQYF.

The chain joins TRBV4-2 to TRBJ2-7; 15 bases line up with TRBD2. The CDR3 has 19 residues. Germline CDR1 reads LGHNA; CDR2 reads YNFKEQ. Trimming cost V 0 bases and J 7 bases; bases outside gene matches: 13. This CDR3 is CASSQDQSGTSGRSVEQYF. CDR3 bases: TGTGCCAGCAGCCAAGATCAGTCTGGGACTAGCGGGAGGTCGGTGGAGCAGTACTTC.

The chain has TRBV11-2 and TRBJ2-1; 12 bases line up with TRBD2. This CDR3 comprises 17 residues. V lost 0 bases and J lost 0; bases outside the gene matches: 0. Per the germline V gene, CDR1 is SGHAT and CDR2 is FQNNGV. In nucleotides, the CDR3 is TGTGCCAGCAGCTTAGAACTAGCGGGAGGCTCCTACAATGAGCAGTTCTTC. Protein product: CASSLELAGGSYNEQFF.

The chain employs TRBV28 and TRBJ1-5, with D perhaps matching TRBD1 (5 bases). The CDR3 sequence is 16 residues long. V lost 6 bases to trimming and J lost 3 bases, with 18 bases between them. CDR1 is MDHEN and CDR2 is SYDVKM in the germline V gene. DNA for the CDR3: TGTGCCAGCAGAGAGATCGGGAGGGGTCTCAATCAGCCCCAGCATTTT. Its protein is CASREIGRGLNQPQHF.

The chain combines TRBV5-6 with TRBJ1-2, with D perhaps TRBD1 (6 bases). CDR1 is SGHDT, CDR2 YYEEEE, per germline. This CDR3 region has 14 residues. V was cut by 0 bases and J by 4 bases, with 10 bases left in between. This CDR3 is CASSLAGTIYGYTF. CDR3 sequence (DNA): TGTGCCAGCAGCTTGGCCGGGACAATCTATGGCTACACCTTC.

The chain carries TRBV5-4 and TRBJ2-3; D uncertain. V lost 0 bases to trimming and J lost 1 base, with 6 bases between them. Germline CDR1 and CDR2: SGHNT and YYREEE (reference sequence). The CDR3 is 14 amino acids. The CDR3, as DNA: TGTGCCAGCAGCTTGGATGGGGGCACAGATACGCAGTATTTT. Translating gives CASSLDGGTDTQYF. The full variable domain, completed using reference TRBV5-4 and TRBJ2-3, is ETGVTQSPTHLIKTRGQQVTLRCSSQSGHNTVSWYQQALGQGPQFIFQYYREEENGRGNFPPRFSGLQFPNYSSELNVNALELDDSALYLCASSLDGGTDTQYFGPGTRLTVL.